Below, 8 T cell receptor beta chains from the same sample are listed, as sequenced in a study of regulatory T cells in long-lasting Graves disease. Construction of TCR beta libraries relied on iRepertoire HTBI primers and on Arm-PCR targeting CDR3 regions. Each CDR3 protein gets one entry after TCRdb re-called the multiplex PCR reads with MiXCR. The sample has around 430,000 distinct CDR3 sequences; roughly 23% are singletons. Time point here: persistent/refractory GD, antithyroid drugs over 5 years with positive TRAb. The TCR library was prepared using RNA isolated from PBMCs. The sample here was peripheral blood mononuclear cells (PBMCs), taken when the disease was refractory, from a patient treated with antithyroid drugs. The receptors were sampled from a female donor with Graves disease.

Notes on this clonotype: Since a much larger clone is just one base distant, this may be a read error. V is TRBV7-9 and J is TRBJ2-2; 11 nucleotides line up with TRBD2. The CDR3 sequence is 16 residues long. CDR1 is SEHNR and CDR2 is FQNEAQ in the germline V gene (reference sequence). Here the CDR3 DNA reads TGTACCAGCAGCAAGGGGACTAGCGGGAACACCGGGGAGCTGTTTTTT. It is translated as CTSSKGTSGNTGELFF.

This clonotype has only one observation. This could be a read error, since a much larger clone is one nucleotide away. The CDR3 end shows no conserved phenylalanine or tryptophan, and so a read error is likely. The chain uses TRBV6-2 or TRBV6-3 and TRBJ2-2, with 11 bases aligning to TRBD2. This CDR3 contains 15 residues. The germline V gene encodes CDR1 MNHEY and CDR2 SVGEGT. The ends lost 5 bases at V and 5 bases at J; junction bases unmatched: 4. Here the CDR3 reads CASSTSGGRTGELFS. The CDR3 nucleotides are TGTGCCAGCAGTACTAGCGGGGGCCGTACCGGGGAGCTGTTTTCT.

This clonotype was observed many times. V gene TRBV15 combines with J gene TRBJ2-7, with no clear D. The CDR3 is 13 residues long. Germline V lookup: CDR1 LNHNV, CDR2 YYDKDF (reference sequence). Trimming cost V 0 bases and J 5 bases, with 8 bases left between them. Here the CDR3 reads CATSRDPGDEQYF. The CDR3, as DNA: TGTGCCACCAGCAGAGATCCGGGCGACGAGCAGTACTTC.

Only a few counts were recorded for this clonotype. The genes are TRBV7-2 and TRBJ1-2; maybe TRBD1 (6 bases). Germline V gene lookup returns CDR1 SGHTA and CDR2 FQGNSA. This CDR3 contains 15 residues. Trimming took 5 bases from V and 3 from J, leaving 16 bases between them. For the CDR3, the DNA is TGTGCCAGCAGCCCAGAGGGGGGGCGGGACTATGGCTACACCTTC. It yields the protein CASSPEGGRDYGYTF.

The table lists this clonotype with many counts. The rearrangement joins TRBV28 to TRBJ2-7, with D perhaps matching TRBD2 (6 bases). The germline CDR1 and CDR2 sequences are MDHEN and SYDVKM. This CDR3 contains 12 residues. V was shortened by 3 bases and J by 5 bases, with 8 bases between the two germline ends. DNA for the CDR3: TGTGCCAGCAGTTTGCGGGGCGACGAGCAGTACTTC. It specifies CASSLRGDEQYF.

The chain employs TRBV3-1 and TRBJ1-1; no definite D call. Germline V CDR1 and CDR2: LGHDT, YNNKEL (reference sequence). V shed 3 bases and J shed 1 base, with 12 bases lying between them. The CDR3 is made up of 15 amino acids. The CDR3 DNA sequence: TGTGCCAGCAGCCATAGTTTCCGGGGGAACACTGAAGCTTTCTTT. This encodes CASSHSFRGNTEAFF.

The J gene is TRBJ1-1, the V gene TRBV9; no definite D call. CDR3 size: 13 residues. Deletions cut 3 bases from V and 4 bases from J, with 10 bases between. CDR1 is SGDLS and CDR2 is YYNGEE in the germline V gene. For the CDR3, the DNA is TGTGCCAGCAGCGCGGGTTTGGCCACTGAAGCTTTCTTT. This sequence encodes CASSAGLATEAFF.

This clonotype was observed at least ten times. The rearrangement joins TRBV2 to TRBJ2-2; no definite D call. Germline CDR1 reads SNHLY; CDR2 reads FYNNEI. V shed 1 base and J shed 1 base, with 10 bases lying between them. This CDR3 is built from 16 residues. The CDR3 coding sequence is TGTGCCAGCAGTGAAGTGAGTCTCCGGAACACCGGGGAGCTGTTTTTT. Protein: CASSEVSLRNTGELFF.